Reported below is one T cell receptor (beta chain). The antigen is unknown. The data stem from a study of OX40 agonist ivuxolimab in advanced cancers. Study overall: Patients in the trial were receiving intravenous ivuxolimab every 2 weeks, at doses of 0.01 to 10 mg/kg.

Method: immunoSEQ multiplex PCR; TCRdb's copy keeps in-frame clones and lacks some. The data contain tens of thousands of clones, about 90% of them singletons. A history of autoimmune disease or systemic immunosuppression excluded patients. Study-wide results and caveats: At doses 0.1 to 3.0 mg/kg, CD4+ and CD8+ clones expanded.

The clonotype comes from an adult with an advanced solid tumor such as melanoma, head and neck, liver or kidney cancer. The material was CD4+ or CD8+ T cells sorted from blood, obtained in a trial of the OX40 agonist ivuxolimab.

CDR3 sequence reads: CASSLIQYRGDFGQLFF. Here the CDR3 DNA reads TGTGCCAGCAGCCTAATCCAGTATCGCGGGGATTTCGGGCAACTGTTTTTT. J is TRBJ1-4 and V is TRBV14; no clear D. Germline lookup yields CDR1 SGHDN and CDR2 FVKESK. V was cut by 4 bases and J by 12 bases, with 27 bases left in between. CDR3 length: 17 residues.